These T cell receptor beta chains were read from a single sample in a study of blood T cell repertoires in COVID-19. Sequenced by immunoSEQ multiplex PCR; TCRdb stores in-frame clones only, minus some. This table holds over 400,000 clones, about 89% found once. Specimen: peripheral blood. Source of these receptors: a woman aged 50 to 60 with COVID-19, enrolled during active disease. The CDR3 runs from the conserved cysteine through the conserved F or W. A D gene is named only where the DNA matches it firmly. A clone size is listed for some rows: how often the clone was seen (once, few, many), or a class if it is expanded.

CDR3 length	J gene	D gene	V gene	clone size	CDR3 DNA	CDR3 protein
17	TRBJ2-3	.	TRBV7-9	.	TGTGCCAGCAGCTTAGGATCTCGGAGTCTAAGCACAGATACGCAGTATTTT	CASSLGSRSLSTDTQYF
12	TRBJ1-1	.	TRBV12-3/TRBV12-4	once	TGTGCCAGCAACCGGAGGAACACTGAAGCTTTCTTT	CASNRRNTEAFF
13	TRBJ1-6	.	TRBV3-1/TRBV3-2	.	TGTGCCAGCAGCCTGGCAGGGCATTCACCCCTCCACTTT	CASSLAGHSPLHF
14	TRBJ1-1	TRBD1	TRBV2	.	TGTGCCAGCAGGGGAGGACAGGGGTCCGCGTGGGCTTTCTTT	CASRGGQGSAWAFF
13	TRBJ2-3	.	TRBV19	.	TGTGCCAGTGGGCCAGGGTCCACAGATACGCAGTATTTT	CASGPGSTDTQYF
15	TRBJ2-7	TRBD1	TRBV5-4	.	TGTGCCAGCAGCGCCGGGGACAGGGGATCCTACGAGCAGTACTTC	CASSAGDRGSYEQYF
15	TRBJ2-7	TRBD1	TRBV9	.	TGTGCCAGCAGCGCTGGGACAGCCGATTCCTACGAGCAGTACTTC	CASSAGTADSYEQYF
15	TRBJ2-7	TRBD2	TRBV11-1	.	TGTGCCAGCAGCTTAGAAGCCGGGGGGGCCTACGAGCAGTACTTC	CASSLEAGGAYEQYF
23	TRBJ2-1	TRBD2	TRBV2	.	TGTGCCAGCAGTGCCCCATTCAGATCTAGCGGGGGGGCCGGGATAGGGTCCTACAATGAGCAGTTCTTC	CASSAPFRSSGGAGIGSYNEQFF
17	TRBJ2-6	TRBD1	TRBV18	.	TGTGCCAGCTCACCCACAGACAGGGGGACGGGGGCCAACGTCCTGACTTTC	CASSPTDRGTGANVLTF
16	TRBJ2-7	TRBD2	TRBV7-2	few	TGTGCCAGCAGCTTAGTTGCCGGGGGGGGACCCTACGAGCAGTACTTC	CASSLVAGGGPYEQYF
14	TRBJ1-1	TRBD1	TRBV30	.	TGTGCCTGGAATGTACAGGGGTTGGACACTGAAGCTTTCTTT	CAWNVQGLDTEAFF
16	TRBJ2-3	TRBD2	TRBV5-1	.	TGCGCCAGCAGCTTGGAGCCTAGCGGAAGCACAGATACGCAGTATTTT	CASSLEPSGSTDTQYF
15	TRBJ1-1	.	TRBV5-1	.	TGCGCCAGCAGCCGAACCACTGGGCAGAACACTGAAGCTTTCTTT	CASSRTTGQNTEAFF
13	TRBJ2-1	TRBD2	TRBV6-5	.	TGTGCCACTTCACGGGGGGGAAACAATGAGCAGTTCTTC	CATSRGGNNEQFF
17	TRBJ2-2	TRBD1	TRBV11-2	.	TGTGCCAGCAGCCTCGGGACAGACTGGCAGGGGACCGGGGAGCTGTTTTTT	CASSLGTDWQGTGELFF
12	TRBJ1-1	.	TRBV12-3/TRBV12-4	.	TGTGCCAGCAGTTTATGGCAGACTGAAGCTTTCTTT	CASSLWQTEAFF
13	TRBJ1-1	.	TRBV7-2	.	TGTGCCAGCAGCACGGTGGGGCAGGGGCAAGCTTTCTTT	CASSTVGQGQAFF
15	TRBJ1-4	TRBD1	TRBV29-1	once	TGCAGCGTCCAGGGGGATGTCGTAACTAATGAAAAACTGTTTTTT	CSVQGDVVTNEKLFF
16	TRBJ2-3	TRBD1	TRBV10-3	.	TGTGCCATCAGTGAGCGACAGGGGGCGTCAGCAGATACGCAGTATTTT	CAISERQGASADTQYF